This record concerns one T cell receptor beta chain sequence. Antigen unknown. The method was immunoSEQ multiplex PCR; TCRdb's version includes in-frame clones alone and lacks a portion of them. The sample lists approximately 470,000 clones; almost 80% were seen once. Germline CDR1 is SGHTA and CDR2 is FQGTGA. V trimming: 4 bases; J trimming: 9 bases; junction bases outside the gene matches: 6. CDR3 length equals 13 residues. The source of the sample is a study of shared clonotypes between healthy human individuals. Notes on the study in general: Sample collection involved blood only; tissue repertoires are likely different. Genetic and exposure-history diversity was limited by the small donor number.

This chain connects TRBV7-3 to TRBJ2-1, with 7 nucleotides matching TRBD1. This sequence was found in a middle-aged woman in good health. Some clones in this sample may be carry-over from other donors' samples. The material sequenced was PBMCs. CDR3 loop: CASSSDRVGEQFF. CDR3 sequence (DNA): TGTGCCAGCAGCTCCGACAGGGTTGGTGAGCAGTTCTTC. The whole variable domain, remainder taken from reference TRBV7-3 and TRBJ2-1, is GAGVSQTPSNKVTEKGKYVELRCDPISGHTALYWYRQSLGQGPEFLIYFQGTGAADDSGLPNDRFFAVRPEGSVSTLKIQRTERGDSAVYLCASSSDRVGEQFFGPGTRLTVL.